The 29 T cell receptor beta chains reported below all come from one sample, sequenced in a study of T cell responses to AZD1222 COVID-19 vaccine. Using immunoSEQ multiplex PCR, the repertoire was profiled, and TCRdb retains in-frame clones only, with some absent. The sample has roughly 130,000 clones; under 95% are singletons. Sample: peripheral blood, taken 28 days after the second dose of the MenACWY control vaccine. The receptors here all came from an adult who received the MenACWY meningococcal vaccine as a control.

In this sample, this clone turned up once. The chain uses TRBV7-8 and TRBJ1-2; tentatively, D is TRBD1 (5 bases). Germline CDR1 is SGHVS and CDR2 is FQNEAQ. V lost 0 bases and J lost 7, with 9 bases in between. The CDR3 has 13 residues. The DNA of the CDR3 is TGTGCCAGCAGCTTAGCGGGGGGGAGTGGCTACACCTTC. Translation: CASSLAGGSGYTF.

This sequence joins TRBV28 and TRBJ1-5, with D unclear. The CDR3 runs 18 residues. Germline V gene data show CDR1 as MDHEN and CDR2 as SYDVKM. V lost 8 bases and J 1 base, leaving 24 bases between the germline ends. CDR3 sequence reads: CASQDLAGWRESNQPQHF. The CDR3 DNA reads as TGTGCCAGCCAAGACCTCGCGGGGTGGAGGGAAAGCAATCAGCCCCAGCATTTT.

The CDR3 DNA follows: TGTGCCAGCTCAGCCCCTGGAAGGGACCAGCAGTACTTC. This gives the protein CASSAPGRDQQYF. The rearrangement links TRBV18 to TRBJ2-7; D may be TRBD1 or TRBD2 (5 bases each). The CDR3 is made up of 13 amino acids. Germline CDR1 is KGHSH and CDR2 is LQKENI. V was clipped by 5 bases and J by 8 bases, with 16 bases between them.

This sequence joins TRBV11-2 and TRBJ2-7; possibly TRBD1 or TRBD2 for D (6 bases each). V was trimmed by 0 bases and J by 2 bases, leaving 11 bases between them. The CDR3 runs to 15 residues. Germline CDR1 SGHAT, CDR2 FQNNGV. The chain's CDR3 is CASSLESGGPYEQYF. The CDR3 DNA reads TGTGCCAGCAGCTTAGAGTCCGGGGGCCCCTACGAGCAGTACTTC.

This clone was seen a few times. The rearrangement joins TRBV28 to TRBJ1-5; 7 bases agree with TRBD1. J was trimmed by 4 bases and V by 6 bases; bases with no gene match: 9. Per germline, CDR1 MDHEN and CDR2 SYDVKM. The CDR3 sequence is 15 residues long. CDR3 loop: CASSPRDSPNQPQHF. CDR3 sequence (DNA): TGTGCCAGCAGCCCTAGGGACAGTCCAAATCAGCCCCAGCATTTT.

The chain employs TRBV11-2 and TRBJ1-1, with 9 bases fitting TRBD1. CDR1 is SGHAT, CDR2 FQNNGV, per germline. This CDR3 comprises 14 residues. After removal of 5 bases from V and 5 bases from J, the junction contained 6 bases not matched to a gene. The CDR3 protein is CASSTGQGSTEAFF. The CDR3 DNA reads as TGTGCCAGCAGCACGGGACAGGGAAGTACTGAAGCTTTCTTT.

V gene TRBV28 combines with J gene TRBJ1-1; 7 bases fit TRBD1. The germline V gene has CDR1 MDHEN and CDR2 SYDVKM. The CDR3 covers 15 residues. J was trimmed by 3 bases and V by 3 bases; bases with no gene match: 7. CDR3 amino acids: CASSFPDREDTEAFF. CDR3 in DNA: TGTGCCAGCAGTTTCCCCGACAGGGAGGACACTGAAGCTTTCTTT.

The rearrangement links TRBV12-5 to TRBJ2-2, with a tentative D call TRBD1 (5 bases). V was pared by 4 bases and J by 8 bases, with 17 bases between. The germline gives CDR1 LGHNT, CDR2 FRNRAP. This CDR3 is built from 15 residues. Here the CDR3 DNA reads TGTGCTAGTGGTTCGGAAAAAGGGGCGGTGGGGGAGCTGTTTTTT. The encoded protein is CASGSEKGAVGELFF.

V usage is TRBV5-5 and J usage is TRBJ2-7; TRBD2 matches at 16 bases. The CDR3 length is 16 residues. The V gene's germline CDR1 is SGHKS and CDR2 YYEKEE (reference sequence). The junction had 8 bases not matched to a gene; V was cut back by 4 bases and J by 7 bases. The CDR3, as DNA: TGTGCCAGCAGCGAGGGACTAGCGGGAGGGCCGTGGGAGCAGTACTTC. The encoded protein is CASSEGLAGGPWEQYF.

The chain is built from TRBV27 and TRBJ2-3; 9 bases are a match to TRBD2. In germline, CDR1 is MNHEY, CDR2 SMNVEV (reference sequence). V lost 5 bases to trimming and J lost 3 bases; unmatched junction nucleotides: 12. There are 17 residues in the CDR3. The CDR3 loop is CASSPKRTSVGTDTQYF. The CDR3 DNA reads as TGTGCCAGCAGTCCAAAAAGGACTAGCGTAGGTACAGATACGCAGTATTTT.

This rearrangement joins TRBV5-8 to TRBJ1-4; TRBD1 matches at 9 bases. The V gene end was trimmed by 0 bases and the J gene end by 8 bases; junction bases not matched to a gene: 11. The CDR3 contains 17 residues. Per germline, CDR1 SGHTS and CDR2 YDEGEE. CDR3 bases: TGTGCCAGCAGCTTGGGCAGCTGGGGGACAGGGTACGAAAAACTGTTTTTT. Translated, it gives CASSLGSWGTGYEKLFF.

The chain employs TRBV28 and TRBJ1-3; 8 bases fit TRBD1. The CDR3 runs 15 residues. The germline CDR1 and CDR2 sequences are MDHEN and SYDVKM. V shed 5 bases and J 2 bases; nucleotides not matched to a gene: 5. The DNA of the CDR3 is TGTGCCAGCAGTCCGGCGACAGGGGCTGGAAACACCATATATTTT. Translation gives CASSPATGAGNTIYF.

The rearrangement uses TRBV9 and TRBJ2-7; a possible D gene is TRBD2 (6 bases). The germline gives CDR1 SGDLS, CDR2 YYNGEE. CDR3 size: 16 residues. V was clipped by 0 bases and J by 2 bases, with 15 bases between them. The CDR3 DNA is TGTGCCAGCAGCGTAGGTCTTAGCGGAGGGCCCTACGAGCAGTACTTC. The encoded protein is CASSVGLSGGPYEQYF.

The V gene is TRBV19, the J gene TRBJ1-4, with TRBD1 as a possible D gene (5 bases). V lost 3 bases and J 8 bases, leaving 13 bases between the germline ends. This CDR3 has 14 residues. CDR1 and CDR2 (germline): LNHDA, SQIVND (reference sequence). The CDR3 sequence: CASSIGAVGEKLFF. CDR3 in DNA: TGTGCCAGTAGTATTGGGGCGGTTGGCGAAAAACTGTTTTTT.

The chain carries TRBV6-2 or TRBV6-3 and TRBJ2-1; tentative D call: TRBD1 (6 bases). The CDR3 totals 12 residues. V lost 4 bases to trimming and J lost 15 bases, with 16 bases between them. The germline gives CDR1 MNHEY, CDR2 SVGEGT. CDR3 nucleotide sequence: TGTGCCAGCAGTTTCAGTCTAGGGGGATGGTTCTTC. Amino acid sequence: CASSFSLGGWFF.

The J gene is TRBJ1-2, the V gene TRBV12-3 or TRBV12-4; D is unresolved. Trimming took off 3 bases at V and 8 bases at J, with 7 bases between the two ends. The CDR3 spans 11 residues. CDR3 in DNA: TGTGCCAGCAGTTTCTGGCAGGGCTACACCTTC. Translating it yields CASSFWQGYTF.

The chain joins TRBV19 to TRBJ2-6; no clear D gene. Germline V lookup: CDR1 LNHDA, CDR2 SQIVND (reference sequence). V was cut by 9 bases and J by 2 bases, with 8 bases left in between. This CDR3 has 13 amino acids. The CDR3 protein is CASRGTGANVLTF. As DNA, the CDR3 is TGTGCCAGCAGAGGAACTGGGGCCAACGTCCTGACTTTC.

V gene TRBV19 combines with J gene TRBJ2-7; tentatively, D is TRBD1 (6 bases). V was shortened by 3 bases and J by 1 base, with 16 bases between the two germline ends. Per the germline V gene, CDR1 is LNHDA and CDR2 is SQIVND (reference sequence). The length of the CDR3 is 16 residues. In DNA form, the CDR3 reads TGTGCCAGTAGTATGGGTGGTATCGGACAGTCCTACGAGCAGTACTTC. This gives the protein CASSMGGIGQSYEQYF.

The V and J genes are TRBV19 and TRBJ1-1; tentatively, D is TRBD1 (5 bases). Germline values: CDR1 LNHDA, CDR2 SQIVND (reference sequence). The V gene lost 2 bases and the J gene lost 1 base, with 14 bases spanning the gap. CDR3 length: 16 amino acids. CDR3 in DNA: TGTGCCAGTAGTATACGACGGGGCCTCTCGAACACTGAAGCTTTCTTT. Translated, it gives CASSIRRGLSNTEAFF. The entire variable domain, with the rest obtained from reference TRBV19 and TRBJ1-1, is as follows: DGGITQSPKYLFRKEGQNVTLSCEQNLNHDAMYWYRQDPGQGLRLIYYSQIVNDFQKGDIAEGYSVSREKKESFPLTVTSAQKNPTAFYLCASSIRRGLSNTEAFFGQGTRLTVV.

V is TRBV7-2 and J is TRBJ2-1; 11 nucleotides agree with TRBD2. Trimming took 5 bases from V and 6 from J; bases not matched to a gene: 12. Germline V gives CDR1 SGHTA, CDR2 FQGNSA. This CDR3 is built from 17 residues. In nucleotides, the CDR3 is TGTGCCAGCAGCAGAGCTGTAGCGGGAGGGATACTCAATGAGCAGTTCTTC. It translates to CASSRAVAGGILNEQFF.

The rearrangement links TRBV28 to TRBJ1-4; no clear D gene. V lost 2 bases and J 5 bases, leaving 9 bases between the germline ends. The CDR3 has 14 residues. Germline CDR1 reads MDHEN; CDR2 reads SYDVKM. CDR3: CASSLGRQNEKLFF. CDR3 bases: TGTGCCAGCAGTTTAGGAAGACAAAATGAAAAACTGTTTTTT.

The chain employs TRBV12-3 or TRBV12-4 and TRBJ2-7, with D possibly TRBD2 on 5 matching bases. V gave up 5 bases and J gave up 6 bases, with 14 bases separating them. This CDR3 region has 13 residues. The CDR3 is CASSPDSRAEQYF. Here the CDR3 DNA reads TGTGCCAGCAGTCCGGACTCTAGGGCCGAGCAGTACTTC.

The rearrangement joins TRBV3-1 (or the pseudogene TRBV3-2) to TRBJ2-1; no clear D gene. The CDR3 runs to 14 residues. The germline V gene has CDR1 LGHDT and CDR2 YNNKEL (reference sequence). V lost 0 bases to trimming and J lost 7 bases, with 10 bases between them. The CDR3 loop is CASSQDPAANEQFF. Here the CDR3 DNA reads TGTGCCAGCAGCCAAGACCCCGCGGCGAATGAGCAGTTCTTC.

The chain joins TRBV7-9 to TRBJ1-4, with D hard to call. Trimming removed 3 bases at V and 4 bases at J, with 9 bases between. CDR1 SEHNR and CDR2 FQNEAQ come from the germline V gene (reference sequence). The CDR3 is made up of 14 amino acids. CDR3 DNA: TGTGCCAGCAGCTTTGAGGTTGTTAATGAAAAACTGTTTTTT. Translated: CASSFEVVNEKLFF. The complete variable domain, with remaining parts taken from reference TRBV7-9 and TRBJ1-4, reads DTGVSQNPRHKITKRGQNVTFRCDPISEHNRLYWYRQTLGQGPEFLTYFQNEAQLEKSRLLSDRFSAERPKGSFSTLEIQRTEQGDSAMYLCASSFEVVNEKLFFGSGTQLSVL.

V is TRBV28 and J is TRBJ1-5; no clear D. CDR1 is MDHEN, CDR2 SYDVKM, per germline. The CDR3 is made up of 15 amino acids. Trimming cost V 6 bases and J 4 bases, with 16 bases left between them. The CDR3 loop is CASRSGQFDNQPQHF. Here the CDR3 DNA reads TGTGCCAGCAGATCGGGCCAATTTGATAATCAGCCCCAGCATTTT.

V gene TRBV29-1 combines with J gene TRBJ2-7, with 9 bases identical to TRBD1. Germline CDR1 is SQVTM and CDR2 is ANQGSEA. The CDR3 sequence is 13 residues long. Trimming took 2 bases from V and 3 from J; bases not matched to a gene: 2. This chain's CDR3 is CSVEPTGGYEQYF. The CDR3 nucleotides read TGCAGCGTTGAACCGACAGGGGGCTACGAGCAGTACTTC.

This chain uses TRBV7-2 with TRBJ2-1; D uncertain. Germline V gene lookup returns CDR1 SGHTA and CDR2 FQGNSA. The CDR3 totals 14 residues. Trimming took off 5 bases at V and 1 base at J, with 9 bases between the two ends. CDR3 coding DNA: TGTGCCAGCAGCACCGCCATTTCCTACAATGAGCAGTTCTTC. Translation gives CASSTAISYNEQFF.

The CDR3 sequence is CAISDGRASGEQYF. CDR3 DNA sequence: TGTGCCATCAGTGATGGGAGGGCCTCGGGAGAGCAGTACTTC. This rearrangement joins TRBV10-3 to TRBJ2-7; 7 bases are shared with TRBD2. J gave up 7 bases and V 3 bases, and 9 bases lay outside the gene matches. The CDR3 consists of 14 residues. Germline V lookup: CDR1 ENHRY, CDR2 SYGVKD.

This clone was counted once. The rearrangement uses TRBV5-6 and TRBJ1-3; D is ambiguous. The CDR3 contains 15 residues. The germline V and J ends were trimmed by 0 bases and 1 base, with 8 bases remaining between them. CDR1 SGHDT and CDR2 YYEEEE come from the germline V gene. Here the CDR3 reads CASSLAPGSGNTIYF. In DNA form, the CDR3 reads TGTGCCAGCAGCTTGGCTCCAGGTTCTGGAAACACCATATATTTT.